This TCR beta chain was observed in a study of cytomegalovirus exposure and HLA in healthy donors. Study results and limitations: Published work reported that the classifier diagnosed cytomegalovirus status with high specificity and sensitivity. Researchers reported in a later analysis that a missense DCLRE1C variant was tied to TCR beta V- and J-gene trimming. Researchers reported that three CMV-associated chains were confirmed in vitro as CMV antigen-specific.

Turning to this clone: Its antigen is unidentified.

The CDR3 is 14 residues long. The junction had 7 bases not matched to a gene; V was cut back by 7 bases and J by 3 bases. Germline assignment: CDR1 SNHLY and CDR2 FYNNEI. 13 Jbeta primers and 60 Vbeta primers were used for the PCR. Repertoires were generated with immunoSEQ multiplex PCR, while TCRdb's copy carries only in-frame clones and drops some. The top ten clones hold 2.7% of a sample with 100,000 to 130,000 clones, 82% of them seen once. Input material: PBMCs. The V and J genes are TRBV2 and TRBJ2-7; 9 bases fit TRBD2. The origin of this receptor is a man aged 30 to 39 in good health and CMV-seropositive. In DNA, the CDR3 is TGTGCCAGCAAGGGATTGCGGGGGGGCTACGAGCAGTACTTC. The encoded protein is CASKGLRGGYEQYF.